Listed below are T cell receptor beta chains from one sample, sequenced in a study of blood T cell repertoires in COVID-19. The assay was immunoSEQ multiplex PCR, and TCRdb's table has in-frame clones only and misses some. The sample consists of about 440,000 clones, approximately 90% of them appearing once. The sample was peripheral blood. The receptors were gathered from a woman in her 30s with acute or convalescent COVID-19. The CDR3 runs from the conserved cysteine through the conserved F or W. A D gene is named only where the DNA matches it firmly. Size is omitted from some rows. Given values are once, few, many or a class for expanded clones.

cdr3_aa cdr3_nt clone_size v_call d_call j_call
CAKDRDVTYEQYF TGTGCCAAAGACAGGGACGTAACCTACGAGCAGTACTTC NA TRBV11-2 TRBD1 TRBJ2-7
CASSLAGGKAKNIQYF TGTGCCAGCAGCTTGGCCGGGGGGAAAGCCAAAAACATTCAGTACTTC NA TRBV5-4 TRBD2 TRBJ2-4
CASTQPGHEQFF TGTGCCAGCACCCAACCGGGTCACGAGCAGTTCTTC NA TRBV7-8 NA TRBJ2-1
CASSTWEVSYEQYF TGTGCCAGCAGTACATGGGAGGTTTCCTACGAGCAGTACTTC NA TRBV11-2 NA TRBJ2-7
CATVTGGANEKLFF TGTGCCACCGTCACAGGGGGGGCTAATGAAAAACTGTTTTTT NA TRBV28 TRBD1 TRBJ1-4
CASSGGGFGNEQFF TGTGCCAGCAGCGGTGGGGGGTTCGGGAATGAGCAGTTCTTC NA TRBV9 NA TRBJ2-1
CASSQGQGYEQFF TGCGCCAGCAGCCAGGGACAGGGGTATGAGCAGTTCTTC NA TRBV5-1 TRBD1 TRBJ2-1
CATSRDHPGIPGELFF TGTGCCACCAGCAGAGATCACCCGGGAATACCCGGGGAGCTGTTTTTT NA TRBV15 NA TRBJ2-2
CASREGSAHSPLHF TGTGCCAGCAGGGAGGGGTCGGCACATTCACCCCTCCACTTT NA TRBV6-6 NA TRBJ1-6
CASSLRGRGQNSGNTIYF TGTGCCAGCAGCTTGAGGGGCCGCGGCCAGAACTCTGGAAACACCATATATTTT NA TRBV5-6 NA TRBJ1-3
CSVEKQGKGYTF TGCAGCGTAGAGAAACAGGGGAAGGGCTACACCTTC few TRBV29-1 TRBD1 TRBJ1-2
CASSAGDRRHGYTF TGTGCCAGCAGCGCGGGGGACAGGCGCCATGGCTACACCTTC NA TRBV9 TRBD1 TRBJ1-2
CASHGHPAEKLFF TGTGCCAGCCATGGGCACCCCGCTGAAAAACTGTTTTTT NA TRBV28 NA TRBJ1-4
CASSQDPNYGYTF TGTGCCAGCAGCCAAGATCCGAACTATGGCTACACCTTC NA TRBV4-2 NA TRBJ1-2
CASSLRRDTTNYGYTF TGTGCCAGCAGCCTCAGACGGGACACAACTAACTATGGCTACACCTTC NA TRBV5-5 NA TRBJ1-2
CASSLAWGQTYGYTF TGCGCCAGCAGCTTGGCCTGGGGACAGACCTATGGCTACACCTTC NA TRBV5-1 TRBD1 TRBJ1-2
CASSYGTGNQPQHF TGTGCCAGCAGCTACGGGACAGGCAATCAGCCCCAGCATTTT NA TRBV7-9 TRBD1 TRBJ1-5
CASSRTGANSPLHF TGTGCCAGCAGCCGGACAGGGGCTAATTCACCCCTCCACTTT NA TRBV11-2 TRBD1 TRBJ1-6
CASSYGGGRSYEQYF TGTGCCAGCAGCTATGGCGGCGGCAGATCCTACGAGCAGTACTTC NA TRBV5-6 NA TRBJ2-7
CASSFGRITSDNTDTQYF TGCGCCAGCAGCTTTGGGCGCATTACTAGCGACAACACAGATACGCAGTATTTT NA TRBV5-1 TRBD2 TRBJ2-3
CASSPTGFNEKLFF TGTGCCAGCAGTCCAACAGGCTTTAATGAAAAACTGTTTTTT NA TRBV2 NA TRBJ1-4
CASSPQGSYGYTF TGTGCCAGCAGCCCACAGGGCAGCTATGGCTACACCTTC NA TRBV6-5 NA TRBJ1-2
CASMGSGGTDTQYF TGTGCCAGCATGGGAAGCGGGGGCACAGATACGCAGTATTTT NA TRBV6-5 TRBD2 TRBJ2-3
CASSQATGKSTGYTF TGTGCCAGCAGCCAAGCAACAGGGAAATCAACAGGCTACACCTTC many TRBV3-1/TRBV3-2 NA TRBJ1-2
CASSQGIAGTQQYF TGCGCCAGCAGCCAAGGGATCGCAGGGACTCAGCAGTACTTC NA TRBV4-1 NA TRBJ2-7
CASRLHRGTEAFF TGTGCCAGCAGGCTGCACAGGGGCACTGAAGCTTTCTTT few TRBV6-5 TRBD1 TRBJ1-1
CATSPNGIATDTQYF TGTGCCACCTCCCCTAACGGGATTGCGACAGATACGCAGTATTTT NA TRBV28 NA TRBJ2-3
CASSRIPLDRKDRDEQFF TGTGCCAGCAGCCGTATTCCATTAGACAGAAAGGATCGGGATGAGCAGTTCTTC NA TRBV3-1/TRBV3-2 NA TRBJ2-1
CASSLKGGPPKYNEQFF TGTGCCAGCAGCTTAAAAGGGGGACCCCCAAAATACAATGAGCAGTTCTTC once TRBV7-3 NA TRBJ2-1
CASSVDGGTYGYTF TGTGCCAGCAGCGTAGACGGGGGGACGTATGGCTACACCTTC NA TRBV9 NA TRBJ1-2
CASSEGRTGQYF TGTGCCAGCAGTGAAGGACGGACTGGGCAGTACTTC NA TRBV7-9 NA TRBJ2-7
CASSPRVGQTSSTDTQYF TGTGCCAGCTCACCAAGGGTTGGACAGACTTCTAGCACAGATACGCAGTATTTT NA TRBV18 NA TRBJ2-3
CASSQGSTETYEQYF TGCGCCAGCAGCCAAGGCTCGACAGAAACCTACGAGCAGTACTTC few TRBV4-1 NA TRBJ2-7
CASSHQALYEQYF TGTGCCAGCAGCCATCAGGCCCTCTACGAGCAGTACTTC NA TRBV14 NA TRBJ2-7
CASSLLRGSNEQFF TGTGCCAGCAGCTTATTGAGGGGGTCGAATGAGCAGTTCTTC NA TRBV7-9 NA TRBJ2-1
CASSLDDKAYEQYF TGCGCCAGCAGCTTGGATGACAAGGCCTACGAGCAGTACTTC once TRBV5-1 NA TRBJ2-7
CASGGGNTGELFF TGCGCCAGCGGCGGTGGGAACACCGGGGAGCTGTTTTTT few TRBV5-1 NA TRBJ2-2
CASSFTGELFF TGTGCCAGCAGCTTTACCGGGGAGCTGTTTTTT NA TRBV12-3/TRBV12-4 NA TRBJ2-2
CSASQVFEQYF TGCAGTGCTAGTCAGGTATTCGAGCAGTACTTC NA TRBV20-1 NA TRBJ2-7
CATSDSGTDTQYF TGTGCCACCAGTGACTCCGGGACAGATACGCAGTATTTT NA TRBV24-1 NA TRBJ2-3
CAWVSGTGASEQYF TGTGCCTGGGTCTCCGGGACAGGGGCCTCAGAGCAGTACTTC NA TRBV30 TRBD1 TRBJ2-7
CASNHRTGETEAFF TGTGCCAGCAACCACCGAACAGGGGAAACTGAAGCTTTCTTT NA TRBV3-1/TRBV3-2 TRBD1 TRBJ1-1
CASSLITSGGQETQYF TGTGCCAGCAGCTTAATAACTAGCGGGGGCCAAGAGACCCAGTACTTC NA TRBV7-8 TRBD2 TRBJ2-5
CASSLGAGGSADTQYF TGTGCCAGCAGCTTGGGGGCAGGGGGTAGCGCAGATACGCAGTATTTT NA TRBV5-6 TRBD1 TRBJ2-3
CASSAGPRVTSTDTQYF TGTGCCAGCAGCGCCGGGCCCAGGGTTACTAGCACAGATACGCAGTATTTT NA TRBV11-2 NA TRBJ2-3
CASSLDRDQPQHF TGCGCCAGCAGCTTGGACAGAGATCAGCCCCAGCATTTT few TRBV5-1 NA TRBJ1-5
CASSYSLSDLYDTQYF TGTGCCAGCAGTTACTCCCTCTCGGACTTGTACGATACGCAGTATTTT NA TRBV6-2/TRBV6-3 NA TRBJ2-3
CASSLLQGSGTEAFF TGTGCCAGCAGCTTATTACAGGGTTCGGGCACTGAAGCTTTCTTT NA TRBV5-5 NA TRBJ1-1
CASSYLGGEDIQYF TGTGCCAGCAGTTATCTGGGGGGTGAGGACATTCAGTACTTC once TRBV11-2 NA TRBJ2-4
CASSLAGGHYNEQFF TGTGCCAGCAGTCTAGCGGGGGGGCACTACAATGAGCAGTTCTTC NA TRBV6-5 TRBD2 TRBJ2-1
CASSNRGSNQPQHF TGTGCCAGCAGTAACAGGGGTAGCAATCAGCCCCAGCATTTT NA TRBV28 TRBD1 TRBJ1-5
CASSSTSLRDYYEQYF TGTGCCAGCAGTTCAACCAGCCTCCGGGACTACTACGAGCAGTACTTC NA TRBV28 TRBD2 TRBJ2-7
CASSKDRVQPQHF TGTGCCAGCAGTAAGGACAGGGTACAGCCCCAGCATTTT NA TRBV6-5 TRBD1 TRBJ1-5